This TCR beta chain is drawn from a study of blood T cell repertoires in COVID-19. Study-level background: COVID-19 samples, acute and convalescent, were from the United States, Italy and Spain.

Authors' methods: Researchers report that nucleated cell counts were estimated from reference gene primer amplification. The assay was immunoSEQ multiplex PCR, and TCRdb's table has in-frame clones only and misses some. V, J and clone size reflect that table, while D and trimming were determined from the DNA. The data show about 46,000 clones, 85% to 90% seen once. Per germline, CDR1 SGHAT and CDR2 FQNNGV. This CDR3 has 15 amino acids. The V end lost 5 bases, the J end lost 0 bases, and 11 bases lay between the germline ends. J is TRBJ2-1 and V is TRBV11-2, with a tentative D call TRBD1 (6 bases). The source of this sequence is a human donor in a cohort sampled during active COVID-19. The sequenced sample was peripheral blood. The CDR3 sequence is CASSTGSNSYNEQFF. CDR3 in DNA: TGTGCCAGCAGCACAGGGTCCAACTCCTACAATGAGCAGTTCTTC.